This T cell receptor beta chain derives from a study of molecular identifiers for immune sequencing clone quantification (dated by TCRdb to the late 2010s). About the investigation overall: In a replicate experiment, RNA from about 20,000 or 100,000 naive CD8 T cells was split into five aliquots, four of which were sequenced. This methods study benchmarked molecular-identifier clustering-based TCR repertoire sequencing (MIDCIRS) and TCR RNA copy counting, using CD8 T cells to do so.

On this clonotype: Its antigen remains unidentified. No base-level quality is on record; no much larger clone is a single base apart.

Relative to germline, V is 0 bases shorter and J is 5 bases shorter, with 11 bases between their ends. The germline V gene specifies SGHNT as CDR1 and YENEEA as CDR2. The CDR3 spans 15 residues, from the cysteine through the phenylalanine. The only DNA kept is the CDR3, 45 bases in frame from the first base. Libraries of naive CD8 T cells were generated from roughly 18,000 to 920,000 sorted cells, with 10%, 30% or 50% of the purified RNA used. Naive CD8 T cells, defined as CD8+CD4-CCR7+CD45RA+, were FACS-sorted into RLT Plus buffer on a BD FACSAria II. Detection sensitivity was tested by spiking Jurkat RNA equal to some 11 TCR copies' worth into samples containing about 20,000-1,000,000 naive CD8 T cells. Enrichment of CD8 T cells was done with RosetteSep CD8+ T Cell Enrichment Cocktail plus Ficoll-Paque, and ACK red cell lysis came afterward. On the study overall, not on this receptor specifically: Modeling indicated about 3 TCR RNA copies recovered per cell, compared with 7.5 to 10 by digital PCR, which implies a capture efficiency of approximately 30%. Highly expanded clone sizes could be underestimated because identical TCR molecules may share a barcode. In CMV-specific effector cells, clones with more than 20 RNA copies accounted for over 98% of molecules, whereas in naive cells such clones accounted for under 1%. Spiked-in Jurkat TCR RNA equivalent to a single cell was reported to be detectable even among 850,000 to 1,000,000 naive CD8 T cells. When barcode sub-clustering was not used, chimeric consensus sequences inflated TCR diversity, with chimeras reaching as high as 47%. The naive libraries included spiked-in Jurkat TCR RNA (10 copies' worth), and this RNA is not part of the donor repertoire.

Receptor amplification or capture employed PCR. The instrument given in TCRdb is NextSeq 500. Preparation of bulk TCR libraries followed a previously described approach, with the TCR primers listed in Table S5. Purification of total RNA was performed with the Qiagen AllPrep DNA/RNA kit. Before analysis, reads from multiple sequencing runs of the same library were pooled. In the original analysis: Only reads with exact TCR constant sequence were kept, trimmed to 150 nt, and grouped by their 12-nt molecular barcodes. Reads within each barcode group were sub-clustered using a 15% Levenshtein threshold, and quality-weighted consensus sequences were constructed for each RNA molecule. Non-functional sequences were removed, as were lower-count sequences one edit away from another. Based on a fit of two negative binomial distributions, barcode sub-clusters having less than 20% of the maximum read count were discarded. TCRdb's own reprocessing of the public reads used fastp at Q25 and MiXCR and kept productive beta chains. CDR3 protein duplicates are merged, each entry listing the most common genes and DNA. It is TCRdb's table, rather than the study itself, that gives the V and J calls and clone size. The sample profile shows over 550,000 distinct CDR3 sequences; 25% of them were found once. About 0.78% of the sample belongs to the ten largest clones.

The chain employs TRBV11-3 and TRBJ2-1; the D segment cannot be called with confidence. The TCR sequence derives from a human donor in good health. Some libraries in this study had Jurkat cell RNA spiked in. The sample comprised naive CD8+ T cells from blood, with Jurkat cell RNA spiked in. The intended sense of this specimen's cell subset or site label: FACS-sorted CD8+CD4-CCR7+CD45RA+ naive T cells. At the DNA level, the sequence is TGTGCCAGCAGCTTAGATCCGGACGGAAACAATGAGCAGTTCTTC. It translates as CASSLDPDGNNEQFF.